The present TCR beta chain was sequenced within a study of T cell responses to AZD1222 COVID-19 vaccine. Findings and caveats of the study: Of the AZD1222 recipients, only 5 to 7 were seropositive at baseline. Per reports, nearly half of all spike-specific TCRs target regions that are unmutated in variants.

CDR1 and CDR2 from the germline V gene are SGHAT and FQNNGV. The ends were cut back, 6 bases at V and 6 bases at J, with 11 bases in the middle. This CDR3 has 12 residues. This table comes from immunoSEQ multiplex PCR, and its TCRdb copy is limited to in-frame clones, with some not included. The table shows over 120,000 clones, with over 90% occurring only once. With respect to this clone: What it binds is unknown.

The clonotype comes from an adult in good health. This specimen consisted of peripheral blood, obtained on day 0 of AZD1222 vaccination. The V gene is TRBV11-2, the J gene TRBJ1-2; D gene uncertain. CDR3 sequence (DNA): TGTGCCAGCAGTACTAGTTTTGATGGCTACACCTTC. Its translation is CASSTSFDGYTF.